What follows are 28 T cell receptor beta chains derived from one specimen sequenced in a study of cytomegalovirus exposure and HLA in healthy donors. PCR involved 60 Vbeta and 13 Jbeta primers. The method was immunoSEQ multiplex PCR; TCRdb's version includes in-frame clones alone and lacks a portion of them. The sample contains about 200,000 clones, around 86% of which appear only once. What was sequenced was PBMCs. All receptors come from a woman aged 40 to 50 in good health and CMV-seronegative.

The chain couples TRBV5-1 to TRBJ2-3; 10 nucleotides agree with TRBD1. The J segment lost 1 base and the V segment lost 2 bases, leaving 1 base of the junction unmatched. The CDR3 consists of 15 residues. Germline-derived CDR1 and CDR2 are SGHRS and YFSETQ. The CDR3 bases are TGCGCCAGCAGCTTCGGGACAGGGGGCACAGATACGCAGTATTTT. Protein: CASSFGTGGTDTQYF.

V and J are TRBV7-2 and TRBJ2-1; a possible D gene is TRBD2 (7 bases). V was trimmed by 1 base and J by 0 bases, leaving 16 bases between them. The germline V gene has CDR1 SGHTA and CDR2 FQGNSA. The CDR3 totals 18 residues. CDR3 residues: CASSLEWGGRGSYNEQFF. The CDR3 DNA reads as TGTGCCAGCAGCTTAGAGTGGGGGGGCCGGGGCTCCTACAATGAGCAGTTCTTC. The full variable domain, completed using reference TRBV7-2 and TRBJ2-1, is GAGVSQSPSNKVTEKGKDVELRCDPISGHTALYWYRQSLGQGLEFLIYFQGNSAPDKSGLPSDRFSAERTGGSVSTLTIQRTQQEDSAVYLCASSLEWGGRGSYNEQFFGPGTRLTVL.

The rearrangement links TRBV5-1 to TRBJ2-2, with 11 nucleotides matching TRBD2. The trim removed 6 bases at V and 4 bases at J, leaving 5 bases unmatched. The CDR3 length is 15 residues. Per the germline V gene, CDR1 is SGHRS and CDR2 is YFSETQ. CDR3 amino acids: CASMTSGIPTGELFF. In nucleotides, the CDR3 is TGCGCCAGCATGACTAGCGGGATCCCCACCGGGGAGCTGTTTTTT. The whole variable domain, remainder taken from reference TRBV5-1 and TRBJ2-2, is KAGVTQTPRYLIKTRGQQVTLSCSPISGHRSVSWYQQTPGQGLQFLFEYFSETQRNKGNFPGRFSGRQFSNSRSEMNVSTLELGDSALYLCASMTSGIPTGELFFGEGSRLTVL.

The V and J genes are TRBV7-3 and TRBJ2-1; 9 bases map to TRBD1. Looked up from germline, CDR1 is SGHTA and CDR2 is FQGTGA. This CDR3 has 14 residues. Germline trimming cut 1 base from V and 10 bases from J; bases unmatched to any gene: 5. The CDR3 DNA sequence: TGTGCCAGCAGCTTAATACAGGGGGCTGGCGAGCAGTTCTTC. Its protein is CASSLIQGAGEQFF. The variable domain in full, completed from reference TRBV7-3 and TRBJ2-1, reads GAGVSQTPSNKVTEKGKYVELRCDPISGHTALYWYRQSLGQGPEFLIYFQGTGAADDSGLPNDRFFAVRPEGSVSTLKIQRTERGDSAVYLCASSLIQGAGEQFFGPGTRLTVL.

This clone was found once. The CDR3 sequence: CASSPAADFYGYTF. The CDR3 region has the DNA TGTGCCAGCAGCCCGGCGGCAGACTTCTATGGCTACACCTTC. The chain couples TRBV11-2 to TRBJ1-2; no clear D. Germline assignment: CDR1 SGHAT and CDR2 FQNNGV. Trimming cost V 5 bases and J 4 bases, with 14 bases left between them. The CDR3 extends over 14 amino acids.

The CDR3 loop reads CASRGQFSGEQYF. As DNA, the CDR3 is TGTGCCAGTAGAGGACAGTTTTCGGGCGAGCAGTACTTC. The chain has TRBV19 and TRBJ2-7; D perhaps matches TRBD1 (6 bases). Germline CDR1 and CDR2: LNHDA and SQIVND (reference sequence). The CDR3 runs to 13 residues. Trimming shortened V by 6 bases and J by 6 bases, and 15 bases separated the two germline ends.

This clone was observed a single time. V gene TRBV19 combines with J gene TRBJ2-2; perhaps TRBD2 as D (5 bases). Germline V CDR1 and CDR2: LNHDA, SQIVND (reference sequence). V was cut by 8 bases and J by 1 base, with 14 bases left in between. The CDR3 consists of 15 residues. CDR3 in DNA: TGTGCCAGTGGGGAGAGGGCCGTGAACACCGGGGAGCTGTTTTTT. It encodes CASGERAVNTGELFF.

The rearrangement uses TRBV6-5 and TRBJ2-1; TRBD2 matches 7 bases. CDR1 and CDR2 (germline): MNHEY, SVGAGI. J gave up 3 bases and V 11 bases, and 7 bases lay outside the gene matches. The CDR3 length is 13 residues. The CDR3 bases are TGTGCCGTCCGGGCTAGCGGCTACAATGAGCAGTTCTTC. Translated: CAVRASGYNEQFF.

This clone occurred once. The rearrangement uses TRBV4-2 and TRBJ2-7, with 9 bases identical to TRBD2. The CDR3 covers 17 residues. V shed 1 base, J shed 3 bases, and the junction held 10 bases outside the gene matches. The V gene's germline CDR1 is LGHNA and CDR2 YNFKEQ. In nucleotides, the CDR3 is TGTGCCAGCAGCCAAGGTGTGGCGGGAGGGGGGAACTACGAGCAGTACTTC. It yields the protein CASSQGVAGGGNYEQYF.

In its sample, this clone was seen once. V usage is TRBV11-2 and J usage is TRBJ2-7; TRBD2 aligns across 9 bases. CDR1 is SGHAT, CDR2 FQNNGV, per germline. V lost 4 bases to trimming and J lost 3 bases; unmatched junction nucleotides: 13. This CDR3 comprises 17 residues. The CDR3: CASSSTVGLAGSYEQYF. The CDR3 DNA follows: TGTGCCAGCAGCTCCACTGTGGGGCTAGCGGGAAGCTACGAGCAGTACTTC.

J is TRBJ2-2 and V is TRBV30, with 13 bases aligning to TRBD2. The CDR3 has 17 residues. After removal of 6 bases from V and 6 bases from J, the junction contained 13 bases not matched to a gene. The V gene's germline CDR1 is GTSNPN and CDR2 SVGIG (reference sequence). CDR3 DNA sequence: TGTGCCTGTTCATACTCGGGACTAGCGGGACTAGCCGGGGAGCTGTTTTTT. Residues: CACSYSGLAGLAGELFF.

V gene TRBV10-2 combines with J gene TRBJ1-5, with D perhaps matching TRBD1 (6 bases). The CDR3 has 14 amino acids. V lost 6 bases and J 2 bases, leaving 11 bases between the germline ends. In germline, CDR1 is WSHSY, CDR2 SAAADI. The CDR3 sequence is CASRTGLGNQPQHF. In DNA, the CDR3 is TGCGCCAGCAGAACAGGGTTGGGCAATCAGCCCCAGCATTTT.

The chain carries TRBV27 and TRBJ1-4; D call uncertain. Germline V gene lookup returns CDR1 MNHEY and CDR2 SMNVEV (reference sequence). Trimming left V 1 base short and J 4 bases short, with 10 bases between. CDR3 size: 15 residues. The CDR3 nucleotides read TGTGCCAGCAGTTTATTCGGCAGCGATAATGAAAAACTGTTTTTT. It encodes CASSLFGSDNEKLFF.

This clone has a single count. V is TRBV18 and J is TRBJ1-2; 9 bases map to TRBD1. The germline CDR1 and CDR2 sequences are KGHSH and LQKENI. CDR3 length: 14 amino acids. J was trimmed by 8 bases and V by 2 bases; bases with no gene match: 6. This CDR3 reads CASSPTGGLYGYTF. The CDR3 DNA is TGTGCCAGCTCACCAACAGGGGGCCTCTACGGCTACACCTTC.

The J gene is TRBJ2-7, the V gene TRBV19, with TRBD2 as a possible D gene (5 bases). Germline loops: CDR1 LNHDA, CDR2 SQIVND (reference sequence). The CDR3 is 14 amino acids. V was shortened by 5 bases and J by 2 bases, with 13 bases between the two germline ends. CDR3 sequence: CASSYSDTAYEQYF. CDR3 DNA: TGTGCCAGTAGTTATAGCGACACCGCCTACGAGCAGTACTTC. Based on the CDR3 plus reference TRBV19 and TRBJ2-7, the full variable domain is DGGITQSPKYLFRKEGQNVTLSCEQNLNHDAMYWYRQDPGQGLRLIYYSQIVNDFQKGDIAEGYSVSREKKESFPLTVTSAQKNPTAFYLCASSYSDTAYEQYFGPGTRLTVT.

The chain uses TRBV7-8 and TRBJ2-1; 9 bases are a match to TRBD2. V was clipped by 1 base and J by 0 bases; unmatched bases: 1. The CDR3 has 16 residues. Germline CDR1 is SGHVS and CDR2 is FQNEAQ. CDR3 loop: CASSLGSGSSYNEQFF. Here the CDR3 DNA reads TGTGCCAGCAGCTTAGGTAGCGGGAGCTCCTACAATGAGCAGTTCTTC. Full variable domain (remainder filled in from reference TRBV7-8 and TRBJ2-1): GAGVSQSPRYKVAKRGQDVALRCDPISGHVSLFWYQQALGQGPEFLTYFQNEAQLDKSGLPSDRFFAERPEGSVSTLKIQRTQQEDSAVYLCASSLGSGSSYNEQFFGPGTRLTVL.

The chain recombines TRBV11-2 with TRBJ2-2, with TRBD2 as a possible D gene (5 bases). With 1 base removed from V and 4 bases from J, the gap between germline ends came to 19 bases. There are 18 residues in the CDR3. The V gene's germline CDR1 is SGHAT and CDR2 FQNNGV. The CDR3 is CASSLVGLTIKGTGELFF. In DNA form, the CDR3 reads TGTGCCAGCAGCTTAGTGGGGTTGACTATAAAAGGCACCGGGGAGCTGTTTTTT. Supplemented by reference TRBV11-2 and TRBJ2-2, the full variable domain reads EAGVAQSPRYKIIEKRQSVAFWCNPISGHATLYWYQQILGQGPKLLIQFQNNGVVDDSQLPKDRFSAERLKGVDSTLKIQPAKLEDSAVYLCASSLVGLTIKGTGELFFGEGSRLTVL.

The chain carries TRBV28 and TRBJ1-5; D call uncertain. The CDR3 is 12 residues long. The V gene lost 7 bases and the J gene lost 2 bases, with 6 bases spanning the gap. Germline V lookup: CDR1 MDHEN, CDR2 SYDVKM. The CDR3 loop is CASKSGNQPQHF. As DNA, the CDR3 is TGTGCCAGCAAATCCGGCAATCAGCCCCAGCATTTT.

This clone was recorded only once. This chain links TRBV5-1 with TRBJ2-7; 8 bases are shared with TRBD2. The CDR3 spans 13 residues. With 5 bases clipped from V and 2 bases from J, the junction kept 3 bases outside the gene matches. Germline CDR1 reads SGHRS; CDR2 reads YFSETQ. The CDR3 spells CASRIAGTYEQYF. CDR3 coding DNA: TGCGCCAGCAGAATAGCGGGGACCTACGAGCAGTACTTC.

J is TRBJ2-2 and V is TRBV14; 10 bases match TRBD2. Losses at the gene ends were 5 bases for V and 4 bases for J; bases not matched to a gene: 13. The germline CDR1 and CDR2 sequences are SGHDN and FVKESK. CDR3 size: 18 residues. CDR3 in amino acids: CASSSPPLAGAGTGELFF. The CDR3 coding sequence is TGTGCCAGCAGCTCTCCCCCTCTAGCGGGAGCGGGCACCGGGGAGCTGTTTTTT.

The CDR3 is CASSVSDGQGNTIYF. The DNA of the CDR3 is TGTGCCAGCAGTGTTAGCGACGGACAGGGAAACACCATATATTTT. The chain links TRBV2 to TRBJ1-3; D is perhaps TRBD1 (6 bases). Trimming took off 4 bases at V and 4 bases at J, with 14 bases between the two ends. The germline CDR1 and CDR2 sequences are SNHLY and FYNNEI. The CDR3 runs 15 residues.

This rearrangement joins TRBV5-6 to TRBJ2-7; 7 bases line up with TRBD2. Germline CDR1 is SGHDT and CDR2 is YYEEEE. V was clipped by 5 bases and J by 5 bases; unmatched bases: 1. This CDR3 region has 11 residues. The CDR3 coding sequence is TGTGCCAGCAGTCTAGCGGACGAGCAGTACTTC. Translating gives CASSLADEQYF.

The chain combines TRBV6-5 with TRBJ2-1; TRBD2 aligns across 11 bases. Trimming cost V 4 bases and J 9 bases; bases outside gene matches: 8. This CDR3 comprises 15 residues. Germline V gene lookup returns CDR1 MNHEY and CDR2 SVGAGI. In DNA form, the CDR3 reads TGTGCCAGCAGTTCGTTAACTAGCGGGAGTCGTGAGCAGTTCTTC. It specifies CASSSLTSGSREQFF.

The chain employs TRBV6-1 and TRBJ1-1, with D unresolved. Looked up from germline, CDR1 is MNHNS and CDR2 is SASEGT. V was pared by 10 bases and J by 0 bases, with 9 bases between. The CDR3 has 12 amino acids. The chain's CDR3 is CATRGMNTEAFF. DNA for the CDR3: TGTGCCACGAGAGGCATGAACACTGAAGCTTTCTTT.

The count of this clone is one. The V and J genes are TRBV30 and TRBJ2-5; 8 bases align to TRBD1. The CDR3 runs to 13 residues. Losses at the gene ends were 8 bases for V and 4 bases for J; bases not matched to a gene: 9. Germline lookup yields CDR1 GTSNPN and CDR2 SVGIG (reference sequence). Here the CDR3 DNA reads TGTGCCGGGGGCAGGGGGCTCGGAGAGACCCAGTACTTC. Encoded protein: CAGGRGLGETQYF. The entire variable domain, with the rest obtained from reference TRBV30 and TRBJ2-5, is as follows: SQTIHQWPATLVQPVGSPLSLECTVEGTSNPNLYWYRQAAGRGLQLLFYSVGIGQISSEVPQNLSASRPQDRQFILSSKKLLLSDSGFYLCAGGRGLGETQYFGPGTRLLVL.

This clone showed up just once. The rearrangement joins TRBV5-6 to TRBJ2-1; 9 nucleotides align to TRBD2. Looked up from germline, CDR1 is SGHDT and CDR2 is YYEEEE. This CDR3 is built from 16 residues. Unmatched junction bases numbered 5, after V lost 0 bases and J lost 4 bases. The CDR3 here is CASSLGLAAIYNEQFF. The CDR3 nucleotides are TGTGCCAGCAGCTTGGGACTAGCGGCTATATACAATGAGCAGTTCTTC.

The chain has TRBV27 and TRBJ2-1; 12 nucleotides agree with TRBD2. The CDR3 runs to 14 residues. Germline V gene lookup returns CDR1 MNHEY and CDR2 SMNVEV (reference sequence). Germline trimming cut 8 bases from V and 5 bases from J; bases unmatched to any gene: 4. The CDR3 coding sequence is TGTGCCAGCTGCAGACTAGCGGGAGACAATGAGCAGTTCTTC. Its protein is CASCRLAGDNEQFF.

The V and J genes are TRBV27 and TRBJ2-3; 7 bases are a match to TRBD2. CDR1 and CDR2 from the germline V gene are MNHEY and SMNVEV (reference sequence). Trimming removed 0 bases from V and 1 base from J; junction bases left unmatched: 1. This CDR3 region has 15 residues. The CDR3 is CASSLSGGGTDTQYF. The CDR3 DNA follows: TGTGCCAGCAGTTTATCGGGGGGGGGCACAGATACGCAGTATTTT.